This T cell receptor beta chain was identified in a study of T-cell memory formation after mild COVID-19. Study conclusions and caveats: Cross-reactive memory seemingly joined, as some responding clones were found in pre-infection memory. Proof of SARS-CoV-2 specificity was absent for the second-wave clones that crested on day 37.

From 5'RACE with constant-segment primers came TCR alpha and TCR beta cDNA libraries that carried sample barcodes and UMIs. TCRdb analysed the 5' RACE reads with MiXCR anew, one entry per CDR3 protein. The sample has under 550,000 distinct CDR3 sequences, about a sixth seen once. This clonotype has a count of ten or more. Its antigen is as yet unknown. This CDR3 is 16 amino acids long. The V and J ends lost 1 base and 3 bases respectively, with 13 bases between them. Looked up from germline, CDR1 is SGHRS and CDR2 is YFSETQ. The source of this sequence is a man aged 18 to 29 who had mild COVID-19 (a few samples of this study predate the infection). Cell type and time point are not known. This chain links TRBV5-1 with TRBJ1-4, with D maybe TRBD1 (6 bases). Input material: PBMCs or a T cell subset sorted from them (not recorded which). The chain's CDR3 is CASSLFRGAANEKLFF. CDR3 nucleotides: TGCGCCAGCAGCTTGTTCAGGGGTGCGGCTAATGAAAAACTGTTTTTT.